Sequencing of this T cell receptor beta chain was carried out in a study of T-cell reconstitution after alpha-beta-depleted transplantation in children. The CDR3 spans 11 residues. V lost 5 bases and J 9 bases, leaving 8 bases between the germline ends. Germline V lookup: CDR1 SEHNR, CDR2 FQNEAQ (reference sequence). TCRbeta library preparation incorporated unique molecular identifiers. TCRdb fed the PCR reads into MiXCR, producing one record per CDR3 protein. The sample yields about 500,000 distinct CDR3 sequences, roughly 33% seen once. Sequenced material: PBMCs from the stem cell graft donor, taken from the stem cell graft. The V call is TRBV7-9, the J call TRBJ2-4; D is unclear. This receptor was identified in a human donor who donated a stem cell graft to a child with aplastic anemia. The CDR3 is CASSPSVIQYF. The CDR3 bases are TGTGCCAGCAGCCCCAGCGTCATTCAGTACTTC.